The 25 T cell receptor beta chains below come from one sample, sequenced in a study of cytomegalovirus exposure and HLA in healthy donors. This table comes from immunoSEQ multiplex PCR, and its TCRdb copy is limited to in-frame clones, with some not included. The sample lists 110,000 to 150,000 clones, about 90% seen once, with less than 7% in the top ten. Material for sequencing was PBMCs. These receptors were taken from a woman aged 30 to 39 in good health and CMV-seropositive.

V gene TRBV25-1 combines with J gene TRBJ2-7; 8 nucleotides align to TRBD1. Losses at the gene ends were 4 bases for V and 1 base for J; bases not matched to a gene: 6. Germline values: CDR1 MGHDK, CDR2 SYGVNS. The CDR3 runs to 15 residues. The CDR3 DNA reads TGTGCCAGCAGTGGTCGGACAGGGAGTTCCTACGAGCAGTACTTC. Translated, it gives CASSGRTGSSYEQYF.

The J gene is TRBJ2-7, the V gene TRBV6-4; 7 positions match TRBD1. The CDR3 covers 19 residues. V was pared by 7 bases and J by 0 bases, with 21 bases of the junction left unmatched. From germline, CDR1 is MRHNA and CDR2 SNTAGT. The CDR3: CASKATPRDSIAYSYEQYF. As DNA, the CDR3 is TGTGCCAGCAAAGCCACCCCCCGGGACAGTATTGCCTACTCCTACGAGCAGTACTTC.

The chain uses TRBV5-1 and TRBJ2-2, with 10 bases lining up with TRBD2. This CDR3 has 16 amino acids. The V gene end was trimmed by 2 bases and the J gene end by 1 base; junction bases not matched to a gene: 2. From germline, CDR1 is SGHRS and CDR2 YFSETQ. The CDR3 bases are TGCGCCAGCAGCTTTTTAGCGGGGGGGAACACCGGGGAGCTGTTTTTT. Protein product: CASSFLAGGNTGELFF.

This chain uses TRBV9 with TRBJ2-1, with 7 bases matching TRBD2. From germline, CDR1 is SGDLS and CDR2 YYNGEE. With V trimmed by 2 bases and J by 7 bases, 9 bases remained unmatched. The CDR3 sequence is 15 residues long. CDR3 protein: CASSVGGSLLNEQFF. The DNA of the CDR3 is TGTGCCAGCAGCGTTGGCGGGAGCCTTTTAAATGAGCAGTTCTTC.

This rearrangement joins TRBV15 to TRBJ2-1; D may be TRBD2 (5 bases). The CDR3 consists of 16 residues. Germline CDR1 and CDR2: LNHNV and YYDKDF (reference sequence). V lost 0 bases, J lost 8 bases, and 17 bases lay in between. For the CDR3, the DNA is TGTGCCACCAGCAGAGATCAAGGAGGCCTCGGCGATGAGCAGTTCTTC. It is translated as CATSRDQGGLGDEQFF.

The CDR3 region is CASRRQNSYEQYF. The DNA of the CDR3 is TGTGCCAGCAGAAGACAGAACTCCTACGAGCAGTACTTC. J is TRBJ2-7 and V is TRBV6-1; D possibly corresponds to TRBD1 (5 bases). V gave up 6 bases and J gave up 0 bases, with 9 bases separating them. The germline V gene encodes CDR1 MNHNS and CDR2 SASEGT. The length of the CDR3 is 13 residues.

For the CDR3, the DNA is TGTGCCAGCAGCTCGTCATACAGGGTCTCCTACGAGCAGTACTTC. This gives the protein CASSSSYRVSYEQYF. The chain employs TRBV5-5 and TRBJ2-7; possible D gene TRBD1, 6 bases. Trimming removed 3 bases at V and 0 bases at J, with 13 bases between. Per the germline V gene, CDR1 is SGHKS and CDR2 is YYEKEE (reference sequence). The CDR3 loop spans 15 amino acids.

The chain joins TRBV27 to TRBJ1-1; TRBD1 matches at 9 bases. The CDR3 extends over 13 amino acids. Germline CDR1 and CDR2: MNHEY and SMNVEV (reference sequence). J gave up 7 bases and V 6 bases, and 6 bases lay outside the gene matches. In DNA, the CDR3 is TGTGCCAGCAGGACTGGGACAGGGAGTGAAGCTTTCTTT. This gives the protein CASRTGTGSEAFF.

This chain links TRBV29-1 with TRBJ1-1; 7 nucleotides align to TRBD1. The germline gives CDR1 SQVTM, CDR2 ANQGSEA. V lost 5 bases to trimming and J lost 1 base; unmatched junction nucleotides: 7. The CDR3 runs 14 residues. For the CDR3, the DNA is TGCAGCGTTCGGGCAGGGGGGACGAACACTGAAGCTTTCTTT. Translating gives CSVRAGGTNTEAFF.

The CDR3 here is CASSLLAGGPYEQFF. In DNA form, the CDR3 reads TGTGCCAGCAGTTTACTAGCGGGAGGGCCTTATGAGCAGTTCTTC. V gene TRBV28 combines with J gene TRBJ2-1; 12 positions match TRBD2. CDR3 length equals 15 residues. V shed 2 bases, J shed 8 bases, and the junction held 4 bases outside the gene matches. Germline assignment: CDR1 MDHEN and CDR2 SYDVKM.

J is TRBJ1-2 and V is TRBV7-6; perhaps TRBD1 as D (6 bases). Trimming left V 4 bases short and J 6 bases short, with 12 bases between. This CDR3 has 13 amino acids. CDR1 is SGHVS, CDR2 FNYEAQ, per germline. CDR3 in amino acids: CASSSLNRDGYTF. CDR3 in DNA: TGTGCCAGCAGCTCACTGAACAGGGATGGCTACACCTTC.

The CDR3 region is CASSLFPSGSGSDTQYF. The CDR3 DNA reads TGCGCCAGCAGCTTATTCCCTAGCGGGAGTGGGTCAGATACGCAGTATTTT. This chain links TRBV5-1 with TRBJ2-3, with 10 bases identical to TRBD2. In germline, CDR1 is SGHRS, CDR2 YFSETQ. The CDR3 length is 17 residues. Trimming took 2 bases from V and 4 from J; bases not matched to a gene: 10.

This chain uses TRBV15 with TRBJ2-7, with 8 nucleotides matching TRBD2. Germline assignment: CDR1 LNHNV and CDR2 YYDKDF (reference sequence). V lost 5 bases to trimming and J lost 0 bases; unmatched junction nucleotides: 6. The CDR3 is 15 amino acids. Here the CDR3 reads CATSSQRGSSYEQYF. The CDR3 DNA reads TGTGCCACCAGCTCCCAGCGGGGGAGCTCCTACGAGCAGTACTTC.

V gene TRBV9 combines with J gene TRBJ2-1; 10 bases match TRBD1. V shed 4 bases, J shed 5 bases, and the junction held 9 bases outside the gene matches. The CDR3 loop spans 16 amino acids. The germline V gene has CDR1 SGDLS and CDR2 YYNGEE. As DNA, the CDR3 is TGTGCCAGCAGCTCCCCCGGGACAGGGGCCGACAATGAGCAGTTCTTC. Residues: CASSSPGTGADNEQFF.

V and J are TRBV6-5 and TRBJ1-1; 7 bases agree with TRBD1. The V and J ends lost 6 bases and 0 bases, in that order; junction bases with no gene match: 4. CDR1 and CDR2 from the germline V gene are MNHEY and SVGAGI. This CDR3 is 14 amino acids long. This CDR3 is CASRMGQLNTEAFF. The CDR3 nucleotides read TGTGCCAGCAGGATGGGACAGCTGAACACTGAAGCTTTCTTT.

V usage is TRBV2 and J usage is TRBJ1-2, with 7 bases lining up with TRBD1. The CDR3 runs 13 residues. The J segment lost 8 bases and the V segment lost 7 bases, leaving 10 bases of the junction unmatched. Germline CDR1 and CDR2: SNHLY and FYNNEI. The CDR3 DNA is TGTGCCAGCAAGGAAGAGGGGGCTGGGGGCTACACCTTC. This translates into CASKEEGAGGYTF.

This clone was recorded a few times. This chain uses TRBV7-9 with TRBJ1-5; 7 bases line up with TRBD1. The CDR3 covers 14 residues. V gave up 5 bases and J gave up 6 bases; unmatched junction bases: 7. Looked up from germline, CDR1 is SEHNR and CDR2 is FQNEAQ (reference sequence). The CDR3 DNA is TGTGCCAGCAGCGGTGAGACAGGGAGTCAGCCCCAGCATTTT. It yields the protein CASSGETGSQPQHF.

The genes are TRBV7-9 and TRBJ2-7, with 12 positions matching TRBD2. The CDR3 length is 17 residues. Trimming removed 6 bases from V and 2 bases from J; junction bases left unmatched: 11. The germline gives CDR1 SEHNR, CDR2 FQNEAQ (reference sequence). CDR3 bases: TGTGCCAGCAGGCTGACTAGCGGGAGTGGAAGGCCCTACGAGCAGTACTTC. Translation gives CASRLTSGSGRPYEQYF.

CDR3 DNA: TGTGCCAGCAGCTCCATGAAAGGGGGACCGTATGGCTACACCTTC. As protein: CASSSMKGGPYGYTF. The rearrangement joins TRBV5-6 to TRBJ1-2; possible D gene TRBD1, 6 bases. Per germline, CDR1 SGHDT and CDR2 YYEEEE. The CDR3 totals 15 residues. The ends were cut back, 3 bases at V and 5 bases at J, with 17 bases in the middle.

The chain recombines TRBV5-1 with TRBJ2-2, with 8 bases that match TRBD1. The CDR3 length is 16 residues. The ends lost 0 bases at V and 4 bases at J; junction bases unmatched: 5. CDR1 and CDR2 from the germline V gene are SGHRS and YFSETQ. As DNA, the CDR3 is TGCGCCAGCAGCTTGGCAGGGGGCGGACGCACCGGGGAGCTGTTTTTT. This sequence encodes CASSLAGGGRTGELFF. Filled out from reference TRBV5-1 and TRBJ2-2, the complete variable domain reads KAGVTQTPRYLIKTRGQQVTLSCSPISGHRSVSWYQQTPGQGLQFLFEYFSETQRNKGNFPGRFSGRQFSNSRSEMNVSTLELGDSALYLCASSLAGGGRTGELFFGEGSRLTVL.

The gene calls are TRBV5-6 and TRBJ2-1; 10 bases are a match to TRBD2. V lost 7 bases, J lost 0 bases, and 7 bases stayed unmatched. In germline, CDR1 is SGHDT, CDR2 YYEEEE. The CDR3 contains 16 residues. DNA for the CDR3: TGTGCCAGCCAGGGATCTAGCGGGAGCTCCTACAATGAGCAGTTCTTC. The encoded protein is CASQGSSGSSYNEQFF.

The gene calls are TRBV18 and TRBJ1-1; TRBD1 might be the D (5 bases). Looked up from germline, CDR1 is KGHSH and CDR2 is LQKENI. This CDR3 contains 19 residues. Between the trimmed V and J ends, which lost 4 bases and 0 bases, there was a span of 24 bases. CDR3 loop: CASSRGGRTSQLMNTEAFF. CDR3 sequence (DNA): TGTGCCAGCTCACGCGGGGGGAGAACTAGCCAACTCATGAACACTGAAGCTTTCTTT.

CDR3 DNA sequence: TGCAGCGGACGGGGGGGGAGCACCGGGGAGCTGTTTTTT. Translation: CSGRGGSTGELFF. The chain links TRBV29-1 to TRBJ2-2, with 8 bases aligning to TRBD2. This CDR3 is 13 amino acids long. Germline V gene data show CDR1 as SQVTM and CDR2 as ANQGSEA. Trimming cost V 7 bases and J 4 bases; bases outside gene matches: 5.

This chain links TRBV10-1 with TRBJ2-7; D is perhaps TRBD2 (5 bases). The CDR3 covers 13 residues. Germline V CDR1 and CDR2: WNHNN, SYGVQD (reference sequence). V lost 2 bases, J lost 2 bases, and 7 bases lay in between. In nucleotides, the CDR3 is TGCGCCAGCAGTGAGACGGGGACCTACGAGCAGTACTTC. Its protein is CASSETGTYEQYF.

The chain employs TRBV19 and TRBJ2-2, with D tentatively TRBD1 (6 bases). Trimming pared 11 bases from V and 1 base from J, leaving 17 bases between. CDR1 and CDR2 from the germline V gene are LNHDA and SQIVND (reference sequence). The CDR3 totals 15 residues. CDR3 in amino acids: CASARRGWNTGELFF. The DNA of the CDR3 is TGTGCCTCCGCTCGAAGGGGGTGGAACACCGGGGAGCTGTTTTTT.